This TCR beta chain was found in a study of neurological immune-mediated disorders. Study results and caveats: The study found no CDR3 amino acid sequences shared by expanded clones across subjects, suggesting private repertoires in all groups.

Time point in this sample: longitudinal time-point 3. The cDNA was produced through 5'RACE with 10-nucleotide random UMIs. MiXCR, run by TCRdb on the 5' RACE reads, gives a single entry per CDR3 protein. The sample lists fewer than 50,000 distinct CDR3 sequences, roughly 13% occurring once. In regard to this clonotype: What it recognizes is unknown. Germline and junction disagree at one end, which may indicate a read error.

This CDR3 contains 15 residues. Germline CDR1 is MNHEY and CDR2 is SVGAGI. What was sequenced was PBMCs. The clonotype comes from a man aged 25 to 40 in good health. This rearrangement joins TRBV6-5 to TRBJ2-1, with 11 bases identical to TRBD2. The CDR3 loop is CASRMTSGNYIEQFF. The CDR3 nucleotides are TGTGCCAGTAGGATGACTAGCGGGAACTACATTGAGCAGTTCTTC.